The rows below give T cell receptor beta chains drawn from one sample of a study of cytomegalovirus exposure and HLA in healthy donors. Repertoires were generated with immunoSEQ multiplex PCR, while TCRdb's copy carries only in-frame clones and drops some. This table has fewer than 350,000 clones, approximately 88% appearing once. Sequenced material: PBMCs. These receptors were obtained from a young woman in good health and CMV-seronegative. CDR3s include the opening cysteine and the closing phenylalanine or tryptophan. Not every row has a clone size; where given, it reads once, few, many or a size class.

v_gene: TRBV27; abundance: .; j_gene: TRBJ2-3; CDR3aa: CASSPSGLTDTQYF
v_gene: TRBV2; abundance: .; j_gene: TRBJ2-3; CDR3aa: CASSGVLAGVRTDTQYF
v_gene: TRBV9; abundance: .; j_gene: TRBJ2-4; CDR3aa: CASSVDGKYKNIQYF
v_gene: TRBV28; abundance: .; j_gene: TRBJ1-2; CDR3aa: CASSADTNYGYTF
v_gene: TRBV7-2; abundance: .; j_gene: TRBJ2-3; CDR3aa: CASSLDVRAGATDTQYF
v_gene: TRBV5-1; abundance: .; j_gene: TRBJ2-7; CDR3aa: CASSLIAGDSYEQYF
v_gene: TRBV20-1; abundance: .; j_gene: TRBJ2-1; CDR3aa: CSTLVLNEQFF
v_gene: TRBV6-1; abundance: .; j_gene: TRBJ1-5; CDR3aa: CASSDGQGYQPQHF
v_gene: TRBV9; abundance: .; j_gene: TRBJ2-7; CDR3aa: CASSVGRGSYEQYF
v_gene: TRBV27; abundance: .; j_gene: TRBJ2-5; CDR3aa: CASSLLTSRETQYF
v_gene: TRBV5-6; abundance: .; j_gene: TRBJ2-1; CDR3aa: CASSLAGRGEQFF
v_gene: TRBV21-1; abundance: .; j_gene: TRBJ2-7; CDR3aa: CASSKRLADTYEQYF
v_gene: TRBV6-5; abundance: once; j_gene: TRBJ1-2; CDR3aa: CASSPDSPRGYTF
v_gene: TRBV6-5; abundance: .; j_gene: TRBJ1-1; CDR3aa: CASSYFTGANTEAFF
v_gene: TRBV9; abundance: .; j_gene: TRBJ2-1; CDR3aa: CASSSSGEQFF
v_gene: TRBV10-3; abundance: .; j_gene: TRBJ1-4; CDR3aa: CAISTGTGNEKLFF
v_gene: TRBV10-1; abundance: .; j_gene: TRBJ1-1; CDR3aa: CASSESIAGEAFF
v_gene: TRBV7-9; abundance: .; j_gene: TRBJ2-7; CDR3aa: CASSLRKRAGVDEQYF
v_gene: TRBV28; abundance: once; j_gene: TRBJ2-1; CDR3aa: CASGAFTRREQFF
v_gene: TRBV19; abundance: .; j_gene: TRBJ2-2; CDR3aa: CASSTRTGLAGWTGELFF
v_gene: TRBV5-6; abundance: .; j_gene: TRBJ2-1; CDR3aa: CASSTRLAGSSYNEQFF
v_gene: TRBV10-3; abundance: .; j_gene: TRBJ1-3; CDR3aa: CAITPQGSLSGNTIYF
v_gene: TRBV10-2; abundance: .; j_gene: TRBJ2-7; CDR3aa: CASSESRLIPGSSYEQYF
v_gene: TRBV19; abundance: .; j_gene: TRBJ2-1; CDR3aa: CASSLSRDRVNEQFF
v_gene: TRBV15; abundance: .; j_gene: TRBJ2-7; CDR3aa: CATSSARHYEQYF
v_gene: TRBV25-1; abundance: .; j_gene: TRBJ2-1; CDR3aa: CASSDISVATSDEQFF
v_gene: TRBV7-3; abundance: few; j_gene: TRBJ2-6; CDR3aa: CASSLDTSGANVLTF
v_gene: TRBV5-1; abundance: .; j_gene: TRBJ2-1; CDR3aa: CASSLGGASSYNEQFF
v_gene: TRBV4-1; abundance: .; j_gene: TRBJ1-1; CDR3aa: CASSQTGQAFF
v_gene: TRBV9; abundance: once; j_gene: TRBJ2-1; CDR3aa: CASSVPGLAGSYNEQFF
v_gene: TRBV25-1; abundance: .; j_gene: TRBJ1-2; CDR3aa: CASQPGANYGYTF
v_gene: TRBV6-1; abundance: .; j_gene: TRBJ1-1; CDR3aa: CASSEELTGTEAFF
v_gene: TRBV5-1; abundance: .; j_gene: TRBJ1-4; CDR3aa: CASSYQGTLDEKLFF
v_gene: TRBV11-3; abundance: .; j_gene: TRBJ2-7; CDR3aa: CASSLGRGSYEQYF
v_gene: TRBV19; abundance: .; j_gene: TRBJ1-2; CDR3aa: CASSFVTGSGYTF
v_gene: TRBV5-4; abundance: .; j_gene: TRBJ2-1; CDR3aa: CASSLAGSPSYNEQFF
v_gene: TRBV6-5; abundance: .; j_gene: TRBJ2-5; CDR3aa: CASSYSTSGEETQYF
v_gene: TRBV28; abundance: once; j_gene: TRBJ2-7; CDR3aa: CASSLFQRTYEQYF
v_gene: TRBV28; abundance: .; j_gene: TRBJ1-1; CDR3aa: CAMRGQGNTEAFF
v_gene: TRBV10-3; abundance: .; j_gene: TRBJ1-2; CDR3aa: CAISTDNYGYTF